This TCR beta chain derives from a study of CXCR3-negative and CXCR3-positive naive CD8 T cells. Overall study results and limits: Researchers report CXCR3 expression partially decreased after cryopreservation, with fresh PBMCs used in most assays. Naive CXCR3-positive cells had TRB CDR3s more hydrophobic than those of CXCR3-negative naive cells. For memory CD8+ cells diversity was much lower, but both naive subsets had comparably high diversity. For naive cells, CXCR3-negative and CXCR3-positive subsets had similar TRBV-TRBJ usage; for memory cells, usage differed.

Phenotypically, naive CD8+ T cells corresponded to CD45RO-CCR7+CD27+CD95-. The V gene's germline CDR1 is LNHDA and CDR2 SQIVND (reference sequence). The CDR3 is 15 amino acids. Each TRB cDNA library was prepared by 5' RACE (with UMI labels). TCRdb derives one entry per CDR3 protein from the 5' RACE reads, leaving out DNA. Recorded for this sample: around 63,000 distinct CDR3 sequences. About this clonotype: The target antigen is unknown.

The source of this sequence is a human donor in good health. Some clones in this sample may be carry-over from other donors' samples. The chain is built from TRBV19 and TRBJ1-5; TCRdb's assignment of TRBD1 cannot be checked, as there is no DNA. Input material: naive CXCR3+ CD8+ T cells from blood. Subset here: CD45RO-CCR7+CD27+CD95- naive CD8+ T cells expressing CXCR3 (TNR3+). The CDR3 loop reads CASSTRTGTYQPQHF. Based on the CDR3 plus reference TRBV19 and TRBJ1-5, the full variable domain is DGGITQSPKYLFRKEGQNVTLSCEQNLNHDAMYWYRQDPGQGLRLIYYSQIVNDFQKGDIAEGYSVSREKKESFPLTVTSAQKNPTAFYLCASSTRTGTYQPQHFGDGTRLSIL.